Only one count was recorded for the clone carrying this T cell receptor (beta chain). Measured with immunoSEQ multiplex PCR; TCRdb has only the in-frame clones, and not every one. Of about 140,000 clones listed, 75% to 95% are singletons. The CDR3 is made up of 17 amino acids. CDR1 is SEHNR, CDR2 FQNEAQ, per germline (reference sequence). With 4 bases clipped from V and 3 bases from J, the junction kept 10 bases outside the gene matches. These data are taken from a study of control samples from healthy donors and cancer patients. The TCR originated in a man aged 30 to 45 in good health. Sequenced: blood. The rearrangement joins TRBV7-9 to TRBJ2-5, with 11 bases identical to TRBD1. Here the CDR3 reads CASSSFSDRGPKETQYF. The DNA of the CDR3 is TGTGCCAGCAGCTCATTTTCGGACAGGGGGCCCAAAGAGACCCAGTACTTC.